This note documents a single TCR beta chain sequence. This record comes from a study of blood T cell repertoires in COVID-19. TCRdb's table, derived via immunoSEQ multiplex PCR, lists solely in-frame clones and lacks some. The sample includes 150,000 to 200,000 clones, about 85% of them seen just once. V was trimmed by 9 bases and J by 0 bases, leaving 12 bases between them. Germline CDR1 LNHDA, CDR2 SQIVND (reference sequence). CDR3 length: 14 residues. The sequence was collected from a man between 60 and 75 years old with acute or convalescent COVID-19. Sequencing was done on a sample of peripheral blood. This rearrangement joins TRBV19 to TRBJ2-1; D possibly corresponds to TRBD1 (5 bases). CDR3 DNA sequence: TGTGCCAGCCATGGGGCGGACTCCTACAATGAGCAGTTCTTC. It specifies CASHGADSYNEQFF.